One sample yielded the 4 T cell receptor beta chains listed below, sequenced in a study of Graves' ophthalmopathy and Graves' hyperthyroidism. Amplification from RNA transcripts yielded the TCR beta CDR3 regions. HTBI-primed first-round RT-PCR preceded second-round multiplex PCR. TCRdb reanalysed the multiplex PCR reads using MiXCR and keeps one entry per CDR3 protein. The table records about 500,000 distinct CDR3 sequences, roughly an eighth of them present only once. The sample comprised blood. The receptors stem from a woman aged 25 to 39 with Graves' ophthalmopathy.

Points on this clonotype: A clone one base away is much larger, so this may be a read error. The genes are TRBV11-1 and TRBJ2-3; D is unclear. Trimming stripped 6 bases from V and 5 bases from J, with 24 bases between. CDR3 length equals 17 residues. Germline V lookup: CDR1 SGHAT, CDR2 FQDESV (reference sequence). This chain's CDR3 is CASSSIPGPTRIDTQYF. The CDR3 nucleotides are TGTGCCAGCAGTTCTATCCCCGGACCGACTCGTATAGATACGCAGTATTTT.

This clonotype has a count of ten or more. J is TRBJ2-2 and V is TRBV20-1, with TRBD1 matching 10 bases. The CDR3 is made up of 13 amino acids. Trimming took 5 bases from V and 4 from J; bases not matched to a gene: 1. Looked up from germline, CDR1 is DFQATT and CDR2 is SNEGSKA (reference sequence). DNA of the CDR3: TGCAGTGCTGACAGGGGGCTCACCGGGGAGCTGTTTTTT. Encoded protein: CSADRGLTGELFF.

Comments on this clonotype: One base away lies a much larger clone, so this may be a sequencing read error. This chain links TRBV20-1 with TRBJ2-4; TRBD2 might be the D (5 bases). Germline values: CDR1 DFQATT, CDR2 SNEGSKA (reference sequence). This CDR3 is 15 amino acids long. DNA for the CDR3: TGCAGTGCTAGAGGCTTGCCCCGGACTGGCAACATTAAGTACTTC. Amino acids: CSARGLPRTGNIKYF.

The V and J genes are TRBV7-2 and TRBJ1-1; D is uncertain. V was clipped by 5 bases and J by 2 bases, with 12 bases between them. Germline V gene sequence: CDR1 SGHTA, CDR2 FQGNSA. This CDR3 comprises 14 residues. The chain's CDR3 is CASSPPVKNTEAFF. The CDR3 nucleotides read TGTGCCAGCAGCCCGCCGGTTAAAAACACTGAAGCTTTCTTT.